These 24 T cell receptor beta chains were all obtained from the same sample, sequenced in a study of PD-L1 blockade in urothelial cancer. Assay: immunoSEQ multiplex PCR; the TCRdb copy retains only in-frame clones and omits some. The sample has 100,000 or so clones, about 85% seen once. Material: PBMCs, obtained around atezolizumab (anti-PD-L1) treatment. The receptors originated from a man in his fifties with urothelial cancer.

The CDR3 region has the DNA TGTGCCAGCAGCTTCCCCAGGGATCCGACTCCTACCACGAACACTGAAGCTTTCTTT. Translated: CASSFPRDPTPTTNTEAFF. The V call is TRBV11-2, the J call TRBJ1-1, with D possibly matching TRBD1 (5 bases). Trimming stripped 3 bases from V and 1 base from J, with 24 bases between. Germline values: CDR1 SGHAT, CDR2 FQNNGV. This CDR3 comprises 19 residues.

The chain links TRBV6-6 to TRBJ2-1, with TRBD2 identical over 7 bases. Germline values: CDR1 MNHNY, CDR2 SVGAGI (reference sequence). The CDR3 is 16 residues long. Trimming removed 2 bases from V and 0 bases from J; junction bases left unmatched: 4. The CDR3 DNA is TGTGCCAGCAGTTACCTCGGGACTATCTCCTACAATGAGCAGTTCTTC. It specifies CASSYLGTISYNEQFF.

This clone was counted a single time. J is TRBJ2-5 and V is TRBV5-8; TRBD1 is a possible D gene (6 bases). Trimming left V 0 bases short and J 5 bases short, with 14 bases between. This CDR3 has 15 residues. Germline assignment: CDR1 SGHTS and CDR2 YDEGEE. CDR3 amino acids: CASSLVARGVETQYF. The CDR3 nucleotides read TGTGCCAGCAGCTTGGTTGCCAGGGGTGTGGAGACCCAGTACTTC.

The V call is TRBV7-3, the J call TRBJ2-7; TRBD1 is a possible D gene (6 bases). Germline CDR1 SGHTA, CDR2 FQGTGA. V lost 0 bases to trimming and J lost 5 bases, with 11 bases between them. There are 14 residues in the CDR3. CDR3 sequence reads: CASSLTGGLDEQYF. Here the CDR3 DNA reads TGTGCCAGCAGCTTAACAGGGGGTTTGGACGAGCAGTACTTC.

A note on this clone: Within the sample, other DNA sequences also encode this same CDR3. The V call is TRBV18, the J call TRBJ2-1; TRBD2 is a possible D gene (8 bases). The CDR3 is made up of 14 amino acids. Trimming took 3 bases from V and 7 from J, leaving 13 bases between them. Germline lookup yields CDR1 KGHSH and CDR2 LQKENI. The DNA for the CDR3 is TGTGCCAGCTCACCTAGCGGGACAGCTAATGAGCAGTTCTTC. It specifies CASSPSGTANEQFF. Full variable domain (remainder filled in from reference TRBV18 and TRBJ2-1): NAGVMQNPRHLVRRRGQEARLRCSPMKGHSHVYWYRQLPEEGLKFMVYLQKENIIDESGMPKERFSAEFPKEGPSILRIQQVVRGDSAAYFCASSPSGTANEQFFGPGTRLTVL.

The V gene is TRBV14, the J gene TRBJ1-1; D unresolved. V dropped 5 bases and J dropped 8 bases, with 12 bases sitting between them. The CDR3 loop spans 12 amino acids. The germline CDR1 and CDR2 sequences are SGHDN and FVKESK. CDR3 in DNA: TGTGCCAGCAGCGAGGGTAGGGAGGAAGCTTTCTTT. This codes for CASSEGREEAFF.

This clone was counted ten times or more. The V and J genes are TRBV30 and TRBJ2-1; the D gene is possibly TRBD2 (6 bases). CDR3 length: 15 amino acids. Germline values: CDR1 GTSNPN, CDR2 SVGIG (reference sequence). Trimming stripped 3 bases from V and 3 bases from J, with 15 bases between. CDR3 coding DNA: TGTGCCTGGAGGAGAGAGCGGGCCATCTACAATGAGCAGTTCTTC. Amino acid sequence: CAWRRERAIYNEQFF.

The gene calls are TRBV7-2 and TRBJ2-5; tentatively, D is TRBD1 (5 bases). This CDR3 has 15 amino acids. V was cut by 2 bases and J by 3 bases, with 13 bases left in between. CDR1 is SGHTA, CDR2 FQGNSA, per germline. CDR3 DNA: TGTGCCAGCAGCTTAAGGGGCCGGTCAGAAGAGACCCAGTACTTC. Its translation: CASSLRGRSEETQYF.

This chain joins TRBV2 and TRBJ2-1; a weak D match, TRBD1 (7 bases). Germline V gives CDR1 SNHLY, CDR2 FYNNEI. The V end lost 0 bases, the J end lost 2 bases, and 14 bases lay between the germline ends. The CDR3 length is 17 residues. The CDR3 nucleotides read TGTGCCAGCAGTGAAGCGCGGGGCGACAGGGCCTACAATGAGCAGTTCTTC. Protein product: CASSEARGDRAYNEQFF. The full variable domain, with the rest looked up from reference TRBV2 and TRBJ2-1, is EPEVTQTPSHQVTQMGQEVILRCVPISNHLYFYWYRQILGQKVEFLVSFYNNEISEKSEIFDDQFSVERPDGSNFTLKIRSTKLEDSAMYFCASSEARGDRAYNEQFFGPGTRLTVL.

The chain recombines TRBV18 with TRBJ2-5; 11 bases map to TRBD1. The germline gives CDR1 KGHSH, CDR2 LQKENI. V lost 3 bases to trimming and J lost 2 bases; unmatched junction nucleotides: 5. The CDR3 consists of 16 residues. The chain's CDR3 is CASSPLGQGVQETQYF. CDR3 nucleotide sequence: TGTGCCAGCTCACCTCTGGGACAGGGGGTACAAGAGACCCAGTACTTC.

The chain combines TRBV6-4 with TRBJ1-1, with 8 positions matching TRBD1. Germline-derived CDR1 and CDR2 are MRHNA and SNTAGT. V lost 0 bases to trimming and J lost 2 bases; unmatched junction nucleotides: 2. The CDR3 covers 15 residues. CDR3 sequence (DNA): TGTGCCAGCAGTGACTCAACAGGGGGTAACACTGAAGCTTTCTTT. It codes for CASSDSTGGNTEAFF.

This chain connects TRBV19 to TRBJ1-5; D possibly corresponds to TRBD1 (6 bases). CDR1 is LNHDA, CDR2 SQIVND, per germline (reference sequence). Between the trimmed V and J ends, which lost 7 bases and 5 bases, there was a span of 21 bases. The CDR3 runs 16 residues. CDR3 DNA sequence: TGTGCCAGTACCCCTATTCACAGGGCTTGGGATCAGCCCCAGCATTTT. Its protein product is CASTPIHRAWDQPQHF.

In its sample, this clone was seen a few times. CDR3 DNA sequence: TGTGCCAGCAGCTTACGGGGGACAGTGAACACCGGGGAGCTGTTTTTT. It yields the protein CASSLRGTVNTGELFF. The V and J genes are TRBV7-3 and TRBJ2-2; D may be TRBD1 (7 bases). Trimming shortened V by 2 bases and J by 1 base, and 11 bases separated the two germline ends. This CDR3 has 16 residues. Germline CDR1 and CDR2: SGHTA and FQGTGA.

The chain has TRBV28 and TRBJ1-2; D is possibly TRBD1 (6 bases). The germline V gene encodes CDR1 MDHEN and CDR2 SYDVKM. The CDR3 has 14 amino acids. With 6 bases removed from V and 5 bases from J, the gap between germline ends came to 16 bases. The CDR3 here is CASRDDRSGYGYTF. The CDR3 DNA follows: TGTGCCAGCAGAGACGACAGGTCAGGTTATGGCTACACCTTC.

The genes are TRBV6-1 and TRBJ2-1, with D maybe TRBD2 (5 bases). CDR1 is MNHNS, CDR2 SASEGT, per germline. The CDR3 spans 14 residues. Trimming cost V 7 bases and J 6 bases, with 16 bases left between them. The DNA of the CDR3 is TGTGCCAGCAACCACCGCGGGTCCCCCAATGAGCAGTTCTTC. Its protein is CASNHRGSPNEQFF.

V is TRBV5-4 and J is TRBJ2-6, with D possibly TRBD1 on 6 matching bases. Per the germline V gene, CDR1 is SGHNT and CDR2 is YYREEE (reference sequence). The CDR3 loop spans 17 amino acids. Trimming removed 7 bases from V and 0 bases from J, with 17 bases in between. CDR3 protein: CASSRGGPSSGANVLTF. CDR3 bases: TGTGCCAGCTCAAGAGGGGGTCCGAGCTCTGGGGCCAACGTCCTGACTTTC.

The rearrangement joins TRBV18 to TRBJ1-5, with D unresolved. CDR3 length: 16 residues. V was trimmed by 3 bases and J by 0 bases, leaving 12 bases between them. Germline V gene lookup returns CDR1 KGHSH and CDR2 LQKENI. The CDR3 bases are TGTGCCAGCTCACCGACAAAAGACCGTAGCAATCAGCCCCAGCATTTT. This sequence encodes CASSPTKDRSNQPQHF.

This rearrangement joins TRBV7-3 to TRBJ2-1, with TRBD2 matching 8 bases. Germline assignment: CDR1 SGHTA and CDR2 FQGTGA. After removal of 7 bases from V and 10 bases from J, the junction contained 3 bases not matched to a gene. The CDR3 spans 11 residues. CDR3 bases: TGTGCCAGCACCGCGGGAGGCGAGCAGTTCTTC. Translated, it gives CASTAGGEQFF.

CDR3 nucleotide sequence: TGTGCCAGCAGTTCCCGGGGAAGAACCCCCGAAGCTTTCTTT. It codes for CASSSRGRTPEAFF. The rearrangement joins TRBV6-6 to TRBJ1-1, with unresolved D. Per germline, CDR1 MNHNY and CDR2 SVGAGI (reference sequence). Trimming left V 4 bases short and J 8 bases short, with 17 bases between. CDR3 length equals 14 residues.

The chain has TRBV9 and TRBJ2-5; TRBD2 matches 9 bases. Germline-derived CDR1 and CDR2 are SGDLS and YYNGEE. This CDR3 comprises 15 residues. The junction had 8 bases not matched to a gene; V was cut back by 3 bases and J by 5 bases. The CDR3 nucleotides read TGTGCCAGCAGCGATAGCGGGAGCTACTGGGAGACCCAGTACTTC. It specifies CASSDSGSYWETQYF. The variable domain in full, completed from reference TRBV9 and TRBJ2-5, reads DSGVTQTPKHLITATGQRVTLRCSPRSGDLSVYWYQQSLDQGLQFLIQYYNGEERAKGNILERFSAQQFPDLHSELNLSSLELGDSALYFCASSDSGSYWETQYFGPGTRLLVL.

The rearrangement links TRBV10-1 to TRBJ2-3; unclear D gene. Deletions cut 7 bases from V and 0 bases from J, with 5 bases between. The CDR3 is 12 residues long. Germline V lookup: CDR1 WNHNN, CDR2 SYGVQD (reference sequence). The CDR3 nucleotides read TGCGCCAGCACCAGTAGCACAGATACGCAGTATTTT. Its translation: CASTSSTDTQYF.

The chain recombines TRBV28 with TRBJ1-5, with 8 bases matching TRBD1. The V segment lost 6 bases and the J segment 1 base; nucleotides outside the gene matches: 11. The CDR3 is made up of 17 amino acids. Per germline, CDR1 MDHEN and CDR2 SYDVKM. The CDR3 is CASSRPRDRISNQPQHF. CDR3 coding DNA: TGTGCCAGCAGCCGCCCTAGGGACAGGATAAGCAATCAGCCCCAGCATTTT.

The J gene is TRBJ2-5, the V gene TRBV7-9; 10 positions agree with TRBD1. Per germline, CDR1 SEHNR and CDR2 FQNEAQ (reference sequence). CDR3 length equals 14 residues. With V trimmed by 5 bases and J by 5 bases, 5 bases remained unmatched. CDR3 in amino acids: CASSQDRGSETQYF. DNA for the CDR3: TGTGCCAGCAGCCAGGACAGGGGGTCCGAGACCCAGTACTTC.

CDR3 nucleotide sequence: TGTGCATCTCGTAGCGGGCCGAAGTACGAGCAGTACTTC. Its translation: CASRSGPKYEQYF. The chain combines TRBV28 with TRBJ2-7; TRBD2 agrees at 7 bases. The germline V gene encodes CDR1 MDHEN and CDR2 SYDVKM. This CDR3 comprises 13 residues. The full variable domain, its missing parts supplied by reference TRBV28 and TRBJ2-7, is DVKVTQSSRYLVKRTGEKVFLECVQDMDHENMFWYRQDPGLGLRLIYFSYDVKMKEKGDIPEGYSVSREKKERFSLILESASTNQTSMYLCASRSGPKYEQYFGPGTRLTVT.